These T cell receptor beta chains were read from a single sample in a study of cytomegalovirus exposure and HLA in healthy donors. Here immunoSEQ multiplex PCR was the method, and the copy in TCRdb shows in-frame clones only, minus some. Altogether roughly 190,000 clones are present, around four fifths being singletons, with the ten largest covering approximately 2.4%. What was sequenced was PBMCs. Source of these receptors: a woman aged 50 to 65 in good health and CMV-seropositive. Both conserved end residues are part of each CDR3. Fields, in order: CDR3 DNA, CDR3 protein, J gene, CDR3 length, D gene, clone size, V gene. A D gene is named only where the DNA matches it firmly. The size of a clone is reported for some rows only, either as once, few or many, or as a class for expanded clones.

DNA: TGCGCCAGCAGCCAACAGGACCCCAGGGAGGATGGCTACACCTTC
CDR3: CASSQQDPREDGYTF
J: TRBJ1-2
length: 15
D: -
size: -
V: TRBV4-1

DNA: TGTGCCAGCAGCCCTTCGGGGGGGCCGGATATGCAGTATTTT
CDR3: CASSPSGGPDMQYF
J: TRBJ2-3
length: 14
D: TRBD2
size: -
V: TRBV7-3

DNA: TGTGCCAGCAGCTTGATCCCAGGGGATCAGCCCCAGCATTTT
CDR3: CASSLIPGDQPQHF
J: TRBJ1-5
length: 14
D: -
size: -
V: TRBV5-5

DNA: TGTGCTAGCACACAAGGGACAGGGTCTTCAGATACGCAGTATTTT
CDR3: CASTQGTGSSDTQYF
J: TRBJ2-3
length: 15
D: TRBD1
size: -
V: TRBV7-7

DNA: TGCAGCGTTGAAGCCAAAGGTGGAGGGGCGGGCTATGGCTACACCTTC
CDR3: CSVEAKGGGAGYGYTF
J: TRBJ1-2
length: 16
D: -
size: -
V: TRBV29-1

DNA: TGTGCCAGCAGCACACAGGGGGCGCGGACTGAAGCTTTCTTT
CDR3: CASSTQGARTEAFF
J: TRBJ1-1
length: 14
D: TRBD1
size: -
V: TRBV7-9

DNA: TGTGCCAGCAAATTAGCGGGAGGGCCAGATACGCAGTATTTT
CDR3: CASKLAGGPDTQYF
J: TRBJ2-3
length: 14
D: TRBD2
size: -
V: TRBV6-1

DNA: TGCGCCAGCAGCCAGAGACAGGGATATGGCTACACCTTC
CDR3: CASSQRQGYGYTF
J: TRBJ1-2
length: 13
D: TRBD1
size: -
V: TRBV4-3

DNA: TGTGCCAGCAGCCTAAGACAGGGGGGCGAGCAGTACTTC
CDR3: CASSLRQGGEQYF
J: TRBJ2-7
length: 13
D: TRBD1
size: -
V: TRBV7-9

DNA: TGTGCCAGCCTTAGGACAGGCCCCAATTCACCCCTCCACTTT
CDR3: CASLRTGPNSPLHF
J: TRBJ1-6
length: 14
D: TRBD1
size: -
V: TRBV5-5

DNA: TGTGCCTGGAGTGTCGGCAGGTTGAACACCGGGGAGCTGTTTTTT
CDR3: CAWSVGRLNTGELFF
J: TRBJ2-2
length: 15
D: -
size: -
V: TRBV30

DNA: TGTGCCAGCAGCTTAACCGGGACAGCCAACCAAGAGACCCAGTACTTC
CDR3: CASSLTGTANQETQYF
J: TRBJ2-5
length: 16
D: TRBD1
size: once
V: TRBV7-3

DNA: TGCGCCAGCAGCCAAATCGGGAGCAATCAGCCCCAGCATTTT
CDR3: CASSQIGSNQPQHF
J: TRBJ1-5
length: 14
D: -
size: -
V: TRBV4-3

DNA: TGTGCCAGCAGCCCGGTAGGGACAGGGACCTACGAGCAGTACTTC
CDR3: CASSPVGTGTYEQYF
J: TRBJ2-7
length: 15
D: TRBD1
size: -
V: TRBV7-9

DNA: TGTGCCAGCAGTGGGGGCGGGGCAGTCAGAGACTCCTATAATTCACCCCTCCACTTT
CDR3: CASSGGGAVRDSYNSPLHF
J: TRBJ1-6
length: 19
D: -
size: -
V: TRBV6-1

DNA: TGTGCCAGTAAGAGTAACGGAGATAGCAATCAGCCCCAGCATTTT
CDR3: CASKSNGDSNQPQHF
J: TRBJ1-5
length: 15
D: -
size: -
V: TRBV19

DNA: TGCGCCAGCAGCCTACTAGCGGGGAGCACAGATACGCAGTATTTT
CDR3: CASSLLAGSTDTQYF
J: TRBJ2-3
length: 15
D: TRBD2
size: -
V: TRBV4-1

DNA: TGTGCCAGCAGTGAGTCGGGGTTCCAAGAGACCCAGTACTTC
CDR3: CASSESGFQETQYF
J: TRBJ2-5
length: 14
D: -
size: -
V: TRBV2

DNA: TGTGCCAGCAGCCCCGGGGTCGGGGGGGCCACAGATACGCAGTATTTT
CDR3: CASSPGVGGATDTQYF
J: TRBJ2-3
length: 16
D: TRBD2
size: -
V: TRBV7-2

DNA: TGTGCCAGCAGCATCACCTCTACGACCGGGGAGCTGTTTTTT
CDR3: CASSITSTTGELFF
J: TRBJ2-2
length: 14
D: -
size: -
V: TRBV7-3

DNA: TGCGCCAGCACCCCCCAGGGCACCGGGGAGCTGTTTTTT
CDR3: CASTPQGTGELFF
J: TRBJ2-2
length: 13
D: -
size: -
V: TRBV5-1

DNA: TGTGCCAGCAGACTAGGGATGAACACTGAAGCTTTCTTT
CDR3: CASRLGMNTEAFF
J: TRBJ1-1
length: 13
D: -
size: -
V: TRBV6-5

DNA: TGTGCCAGCAGTTTACCGGCGTCCGGGGACTATGGCTACACCTTC
CDR3: CASSLPASGDYGYTF
J: TRBJ1-2
length: 15
D: -
size: once
V: TRBV28

DNA: TGTGCCAGCAGGGGACAGGCCGGCTACGAGCAGTACTTC
CDR3: CASRGQAGYEQYF
J: TRBJ2-7
length: 13
D: TRBD1
size: -
V: TRBV28

DNA: TGTGCCAGCTCACCGGGGACACAAGGCGATCAGCCCCAGCATTTT
CDR3: CASSPGTQGDQPQHF
J: TRBJ1-5
length: 15
D: -
size: -
V: TRBV18